This record covers a single T cell receptor (beta chain). Its matching antigen is unknown. These data belong to a study of Ad26.COV2.S vaccination and SARS-CoV-2 variants. General study findings and limits: Total responses of T cells may have been underestimated by the analyses of TCR breadth and depth. Placebo recipients showed lower spike-specific TCR breadth than vaccinees.

Regarding treatment: some 20 received Ad26.COV2.S at low or high dose, single or two shots; a few received placebo; per-sample allocation not given. The investigators took samples on day 63 after the first vaccine or placebo injection. An adult of 18-55 years in Boston served as donor. SARS-CoV-2 spike from the Wuhan strain was encoded by the vaccine, an Ad26 vector. TCRdb's copy holds only in-frame clones and misses some; the assay was immunoSEQ multiplex PCR. Of 300,000 to 500,000 clones in the sample, 88% were seen once. The germline gives CDR1 LGHDT, CDR2 YNNKEL (reference sequence). With V trimmed by 2 bases and J by 8 bases, 7 bases remained unmatched. The length of the CDR3 is 15 residues.

The sample in question was peripheral blood, obtained in a trial of Ad26.COV2.S vaccine versus placebo. This rearrangement joins TRBV3-1 (or the pseudogene TRBV3-2) to TRBJ2-1; 9 bases line up with TRBD2. This clonotype was obtained from a person between 18 and 65 years old who received the Ad26.COV2.S COVID-19 vaccine or a placebo. The CDR3 bases are TGTGCCAGCAGCCAAAGGCGGGGGGGCAGGGATGAGCAGTTCTTC. This encodes CASSQRRGGRDEQFF.